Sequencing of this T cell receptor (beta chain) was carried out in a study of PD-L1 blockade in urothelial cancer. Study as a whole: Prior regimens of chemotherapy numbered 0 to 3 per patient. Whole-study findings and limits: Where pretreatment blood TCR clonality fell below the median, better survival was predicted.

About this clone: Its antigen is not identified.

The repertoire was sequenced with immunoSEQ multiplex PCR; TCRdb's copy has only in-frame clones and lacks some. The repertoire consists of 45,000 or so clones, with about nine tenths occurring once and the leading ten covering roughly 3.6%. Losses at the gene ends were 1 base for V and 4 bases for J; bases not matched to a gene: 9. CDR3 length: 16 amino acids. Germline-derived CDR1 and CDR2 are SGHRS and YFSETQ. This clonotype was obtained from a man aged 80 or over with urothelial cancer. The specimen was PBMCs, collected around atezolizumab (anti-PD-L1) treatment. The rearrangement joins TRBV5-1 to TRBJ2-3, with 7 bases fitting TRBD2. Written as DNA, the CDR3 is TGCGCCAGCAGCTTGTTCGGGGGGAAGGTCGCAGATACGCAGTATTTT. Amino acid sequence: CASSLFGGKVADTQYF.